This T cell receptor (beta chain) was documented in a study of T cell repertoires in cytomegalovirus infection. As for the study in general: CMV infection and matching HLA type were both indicated by public TCR beta signatures.

CDR1 is SGHTA, CDR2 FQGTGA, per germline. The V and J ends lost 6 bases and 5 bases, in that order; junction bases with no gene match: 15. This CDR3 is built from 16 residues. Comment on this clonotype: The antigen is undetermined.

Via MiXCR, TCRdb re-called the reads, giving one row per CDR3 protein. The sample has fewer than 850,000 distinct CDR3 sequences; under 35% are singletons. The specimen was cultured CD8+ T cells from PBMCs, collected from culture after CMV antigen stimulation. The chain uses TRBV7-3 and TRBJ1-2, with TRBD1 identical over 7 bases. The receptor comes from a human donor in good health (CMV status not recorded). Some clones in this sample may be carry-over from other donors' samples. CDR3 region: CASRTPEVRGWYGYTF. Written as DNA, the CDR3 is TGTGCCAGCAGAACGCCTGAGGTCAGGGGGTGGTATGGCTACACCTTC.